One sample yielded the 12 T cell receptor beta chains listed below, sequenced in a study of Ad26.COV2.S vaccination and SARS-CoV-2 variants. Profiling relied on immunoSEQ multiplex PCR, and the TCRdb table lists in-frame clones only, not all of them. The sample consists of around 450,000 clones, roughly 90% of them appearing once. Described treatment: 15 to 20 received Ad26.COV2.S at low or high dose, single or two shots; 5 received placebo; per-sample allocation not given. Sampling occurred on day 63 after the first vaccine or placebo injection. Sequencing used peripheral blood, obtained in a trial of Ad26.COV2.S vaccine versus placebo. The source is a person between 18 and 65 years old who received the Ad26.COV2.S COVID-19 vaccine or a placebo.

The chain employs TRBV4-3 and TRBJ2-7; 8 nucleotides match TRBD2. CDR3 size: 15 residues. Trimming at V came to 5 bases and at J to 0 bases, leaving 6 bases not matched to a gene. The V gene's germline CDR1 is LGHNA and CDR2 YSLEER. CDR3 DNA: TGCGCCAGCAGCTTACTAGCGGAAAGCTCCTACGAGCAGTACTTC. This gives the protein CASSLLAESSYEQYF.

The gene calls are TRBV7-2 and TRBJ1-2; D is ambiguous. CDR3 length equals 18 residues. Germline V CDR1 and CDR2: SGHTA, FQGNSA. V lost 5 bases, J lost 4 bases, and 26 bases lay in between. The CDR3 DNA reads TGTGCCAGCAGCATCAATAGGCCAGCCAGGCTTGGAGTCTATGGCTACACCTTC. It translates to CASSINRPARLGVYGYTF.

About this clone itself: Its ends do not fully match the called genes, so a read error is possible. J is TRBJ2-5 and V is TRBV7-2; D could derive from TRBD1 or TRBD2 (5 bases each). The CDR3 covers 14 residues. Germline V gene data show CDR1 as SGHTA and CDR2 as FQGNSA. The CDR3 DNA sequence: TGTGCCAGCAGCTATCAACGGGGCCAAGAGGCCCAGTACTTC. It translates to CASSYQRGQEAQYF.

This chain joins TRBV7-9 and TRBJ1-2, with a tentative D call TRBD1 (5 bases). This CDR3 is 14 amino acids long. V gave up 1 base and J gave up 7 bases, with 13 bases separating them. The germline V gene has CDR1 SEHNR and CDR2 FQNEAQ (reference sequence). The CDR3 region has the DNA TGTGCCAGCAGCTTAGGGTCTGGGGCCCCTGGCTACACCTTC. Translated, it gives CASSLGSGAPGYTF.

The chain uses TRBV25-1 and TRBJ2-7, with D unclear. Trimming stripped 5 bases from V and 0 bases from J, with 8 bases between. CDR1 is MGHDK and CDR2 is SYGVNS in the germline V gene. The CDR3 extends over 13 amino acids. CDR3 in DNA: TGTGCCAGCAGTTTGAGTTCCTCCTACGAGCAGTACTTC. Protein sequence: CASSLSSSYEQYF.

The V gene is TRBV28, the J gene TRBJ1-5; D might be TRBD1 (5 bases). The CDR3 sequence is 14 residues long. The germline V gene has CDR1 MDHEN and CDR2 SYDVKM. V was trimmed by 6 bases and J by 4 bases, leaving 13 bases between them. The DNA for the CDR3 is TGTGCCAGCAGCCTTGGGGGATTTAATCAGCCCCAGCATTTT. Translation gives CASSLGGFNQPQHF.

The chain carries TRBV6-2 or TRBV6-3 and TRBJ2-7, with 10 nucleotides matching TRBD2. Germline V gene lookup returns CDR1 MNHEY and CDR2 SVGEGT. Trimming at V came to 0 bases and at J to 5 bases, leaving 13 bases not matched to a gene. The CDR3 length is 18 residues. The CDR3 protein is CASSYSSGLAGASDEQYF. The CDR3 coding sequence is TGTGCCAGCAGTTACTCGAGTGGGCTAGCGGGAGCTTCAGACGAGCAGTACTTC.

This chain's CDR3 is CASSTRTSGVSYNEQFF. CDR3 DNA sequence: TGTGCCAGCAGTACAAGGACTAGCGGAGTCTCCTACAATGAGCAGTTCTTC. The chain is built from TRBV28 and TRBJ2-1; 10 positions match TRBD2. The CDR3 covers 17 residues. Trimming removed 5 bases from V and 0 bases from J; junction bases left unmatched: 7. Germline lookup yields CDR1 MDHEN and CDR2 SYDVKM.

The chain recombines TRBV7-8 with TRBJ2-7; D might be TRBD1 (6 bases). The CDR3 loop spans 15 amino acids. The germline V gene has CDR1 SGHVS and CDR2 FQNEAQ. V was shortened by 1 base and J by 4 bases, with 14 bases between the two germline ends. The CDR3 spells CASSLGVRGVYEQYF. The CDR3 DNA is TGTGCCAGCAGCTTAGGGGTCAGGGGTGTGTACGAGCAGTACTTC.

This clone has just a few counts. CDR3 loop: CAWNQGANTGELFF. CDR3 DNA: TGTGCCTGGAACCAGGGCGCGAACACCGGGGAGCTGTTTTTT. V and J are TRBV30 and TRBJ2-2; weak D call: TRBD1 (5 bases). The germline gives CDR1 GTSNPN, CDR2 SVGIG (reference sequence). The CDR3 extends over 14 amino acids. Trimming cost V 4 bases and J 0 bases, with 9 bases left between them.

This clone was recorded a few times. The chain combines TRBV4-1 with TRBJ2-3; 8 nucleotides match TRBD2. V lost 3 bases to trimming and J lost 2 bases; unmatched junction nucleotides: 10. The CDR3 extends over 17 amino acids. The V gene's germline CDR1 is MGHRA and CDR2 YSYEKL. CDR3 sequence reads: CASSHRRGGEDTDTQYF. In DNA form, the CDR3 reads TGCGCCAGCAGCCACCGACGGGGGGGCGAGGACACAGATACGCAGTATTTT.

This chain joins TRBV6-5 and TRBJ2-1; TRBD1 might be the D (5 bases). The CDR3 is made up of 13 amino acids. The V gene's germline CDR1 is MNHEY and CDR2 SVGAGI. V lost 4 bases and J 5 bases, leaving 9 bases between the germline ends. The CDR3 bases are TGTGCCAGCAGTTTGGGGCCTGACAATGAGCAGTTCTTC. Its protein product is CASSLGPDNEQFF.